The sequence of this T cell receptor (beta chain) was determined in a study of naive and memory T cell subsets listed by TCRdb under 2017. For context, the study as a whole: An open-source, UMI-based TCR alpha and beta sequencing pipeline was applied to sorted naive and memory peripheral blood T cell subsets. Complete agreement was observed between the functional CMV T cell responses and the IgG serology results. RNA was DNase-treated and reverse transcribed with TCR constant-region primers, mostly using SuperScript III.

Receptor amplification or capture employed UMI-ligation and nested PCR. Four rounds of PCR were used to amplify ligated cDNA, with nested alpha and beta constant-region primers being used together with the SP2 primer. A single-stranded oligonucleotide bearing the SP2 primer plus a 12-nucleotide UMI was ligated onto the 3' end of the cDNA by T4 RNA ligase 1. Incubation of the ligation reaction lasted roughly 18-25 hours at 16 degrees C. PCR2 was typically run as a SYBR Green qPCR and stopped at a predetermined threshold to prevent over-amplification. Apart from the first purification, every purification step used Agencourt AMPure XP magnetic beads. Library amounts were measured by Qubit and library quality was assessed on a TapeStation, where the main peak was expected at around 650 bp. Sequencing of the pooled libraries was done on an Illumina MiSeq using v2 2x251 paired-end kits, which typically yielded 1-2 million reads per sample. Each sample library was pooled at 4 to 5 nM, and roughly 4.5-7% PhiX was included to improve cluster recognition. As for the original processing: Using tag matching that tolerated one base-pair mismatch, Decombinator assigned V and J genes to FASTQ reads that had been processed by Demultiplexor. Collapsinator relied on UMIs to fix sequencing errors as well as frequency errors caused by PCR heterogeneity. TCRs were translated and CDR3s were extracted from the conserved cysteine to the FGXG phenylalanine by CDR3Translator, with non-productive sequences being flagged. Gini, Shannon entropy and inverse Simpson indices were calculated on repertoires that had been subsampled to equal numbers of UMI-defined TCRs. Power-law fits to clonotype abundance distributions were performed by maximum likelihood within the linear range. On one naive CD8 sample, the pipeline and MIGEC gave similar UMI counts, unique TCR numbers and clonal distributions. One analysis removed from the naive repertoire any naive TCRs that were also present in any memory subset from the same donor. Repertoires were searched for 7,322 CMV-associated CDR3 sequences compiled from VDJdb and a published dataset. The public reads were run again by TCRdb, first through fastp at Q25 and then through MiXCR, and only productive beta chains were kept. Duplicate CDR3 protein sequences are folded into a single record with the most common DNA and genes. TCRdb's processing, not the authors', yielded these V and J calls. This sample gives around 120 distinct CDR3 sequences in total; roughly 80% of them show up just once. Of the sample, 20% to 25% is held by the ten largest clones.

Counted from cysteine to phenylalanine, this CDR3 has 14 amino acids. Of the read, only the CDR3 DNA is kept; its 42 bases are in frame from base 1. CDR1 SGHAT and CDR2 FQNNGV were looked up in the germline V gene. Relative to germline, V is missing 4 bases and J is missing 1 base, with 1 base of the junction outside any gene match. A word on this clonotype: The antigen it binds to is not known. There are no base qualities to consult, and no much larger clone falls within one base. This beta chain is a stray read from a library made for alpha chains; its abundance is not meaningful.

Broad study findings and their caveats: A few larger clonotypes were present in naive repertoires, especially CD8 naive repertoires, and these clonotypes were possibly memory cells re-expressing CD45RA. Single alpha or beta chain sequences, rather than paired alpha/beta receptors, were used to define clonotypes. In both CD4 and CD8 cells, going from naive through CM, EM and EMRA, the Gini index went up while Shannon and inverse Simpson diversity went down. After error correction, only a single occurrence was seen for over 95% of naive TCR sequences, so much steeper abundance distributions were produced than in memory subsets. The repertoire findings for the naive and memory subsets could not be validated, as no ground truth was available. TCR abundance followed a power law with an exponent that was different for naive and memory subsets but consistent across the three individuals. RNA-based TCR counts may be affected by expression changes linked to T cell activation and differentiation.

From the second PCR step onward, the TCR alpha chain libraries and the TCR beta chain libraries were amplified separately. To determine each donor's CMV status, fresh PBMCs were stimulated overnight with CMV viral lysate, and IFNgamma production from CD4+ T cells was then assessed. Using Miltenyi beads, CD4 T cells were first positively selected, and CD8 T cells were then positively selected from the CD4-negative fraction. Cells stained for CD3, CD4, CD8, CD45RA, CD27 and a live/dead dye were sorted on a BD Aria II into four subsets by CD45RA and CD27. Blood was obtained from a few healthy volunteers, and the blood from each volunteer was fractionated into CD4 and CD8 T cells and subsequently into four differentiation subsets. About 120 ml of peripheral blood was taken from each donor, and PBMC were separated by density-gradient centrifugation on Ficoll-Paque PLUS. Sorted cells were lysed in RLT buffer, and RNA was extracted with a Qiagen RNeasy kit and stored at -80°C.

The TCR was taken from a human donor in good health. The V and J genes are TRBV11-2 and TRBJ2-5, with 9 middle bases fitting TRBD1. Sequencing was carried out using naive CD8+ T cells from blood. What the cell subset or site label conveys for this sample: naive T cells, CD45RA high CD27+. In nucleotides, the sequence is TGTGCCAGCAGCTCGGGACAGGGCCAAGAGACCCAGTACTTC. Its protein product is CASSSGQGQETQYF.